One and the same sample provided the 22 T cell receptor beta chains below, sequenced in a study of CD8 T cells in Susac syndrome. The authors reverse transcribed 0.5 to 1 ug RNA with random hexamers. TCRdb fed the immunoSEQ multiplex PCR reads into MiXCR, producing one record per CDR3 protein. Here the sample spans 150,000 or so distinct CDR3 sequences, 85% to 95% being singletons. Sequences were obtained from CD4+ T cells from PBMCs. These receptors were collected from a human donor with Susac syndrome.

V gene TRBV11-3 combines with J gene TRBJ2-3; a weak D match, TRBD2 (6 bases). V lost 6 bases, J lost 4 bases, and 17 bases lay in between. Per the germline V gene, CDR1 is SGHNT and CDR2 is YENEEA. The CDR3 contains 15 residues. The CDR3 DNA is TGTGCCAGCAGTGTCTCTAGCGCCCCCGCAGATACGCAGTATTTT. This encodes CASSVSSAPADTQYF.

The chain carries TRBV3-1 and TRBJ2-3; a weak D match, TRBD1 (5 bases). Per the germline V gene, CDR1 is LGHDT and CDR2 is YNNKEL (reference sequence). The length of the CDR3 is 14 residues. The V gene lost 5 bases and the J gene lost 3 bases, with 12 bases spanning the gap. The CDR3 DNA reads TGTGCCAGCAGCTCGCACGACAGAACAGATACGCAGTATTTT. Translating it yields CASSSHDRTDTQYF.

This chain links TRBV29-1 with TRBJ2-5; D may be TRBD1 or TRBD2 (6 bases each). CDR3 length: 13 residues. Germline loops: CDR1 SQVTM, CDR2 ANQGSEA. The V and J ends lost 7 bases and 2 bases respectively, with 14 bases between them. The CDR3, as DNA: TGCAGCGGTCTTGGGGGGCATCAAGAGACCCAGTACTTC. Translated, it gives CSGLGGHQETQYF.

This clonotype has only one observation. The chain is built from TRBV5-1 and TRBJ2-7, with 9 bases matching TRBD1. The CDR3 consists of 15 residues. Germline V CDR1 and CDR2: SGHRS, YFSETQ. The V gene end was trimmed by 1 base and the J gene end by 5 bases; junction bases not matched to a gene: 7. The CDR3 DNA is TGCGCCAGCAGCTTGACCGGGACAGGGTTCAACGAGCAGTACTTC. It codes for CASSLTGTGFNEQYF.

The V gene is TRBV6-4, the J gene TRBJ1-5; tentatively, D is TRBD1 (5 bases). The V gene lost 8 bases and the J gene lost 9 bases, with 23 bases spanning the gap. CDR3 size: 15 residues. In germline, CDR1 is MRHNA, CDR2 SNTAGT. The CDR3 region has the DNA TGTGCCAGCTTAAAACCCCCCCCGTGGGGACCGCCCCAGCATTTT. It yields the protein CASLKPPPWGPPQHF.

The chain has TRBV29-1 and TRBJ2-3, with D perhaps TRBD2 (6 bases). The germline V gene has CDR1 SQVTM and CDR2 ANQGSEA. V gave up 1 base and J gave up 0 bases, with 8 bases separating them. This CDR3 comprises 14 residues. CDR3 DNA: TGCAGCGTTGAAGTCGGGACTAGCACAGATACGCAGTATTTT. Translated, it gives CSVEVGTSTDTQYF.

J is TRBJ2-2 and V is TRBV7-9, with 9 bases that match TRBD1. CDR1 SEHNR and CDR2 FQNEAQ come from the germline V gene (reference sequence). The CDR3 length is 16 residues. V trimming: 6 bases; J trimming: 4 bases; junction bases outside the gene matches: 9. The CDR3 region is CASREDGTGITGELFF. DNA of the CDR3: TGTGCCAGCAGAGAGGACGGGACAGGGATCACCGGGGAGCTGTTTTTT.

The rearrangement uses TRBV12-3 or TRBV12-4 and TRBJ2-7; D tentatively reads TRBD1 or TRBD2 (6 bases each). Trimming shortened V by 4 bases and J by 2 bases, and 9 bases separated the two germline ends. This CDR3 comprises 13 residues. CDR3 sequence reads: CASSWRDTYEQYF. DNA of the CDR3: TGTGCCAGCAGTTGGCGGGACACCTACGAGCAGTACTTC.

The chain carries TRBV7-8 and TRBJ2-7; 8 bases fit TRBD2. The CDR3 has 13 amino acids. Looked up from germline, CDR1 is SGHVS and CDR2 is FQNEAQ. V lost 5 bases to trimming and J lost 9 bases; unmatched junction nucleotides: 9. The CDR3 loop is CASSGGGPTGQYF. CDR3 coding DNA: TGTGCCAGCAGCGGCGGGGGGCCTACGGGGCAGTACTTC.

The chain is built from TRBV29-1 and TRBJ1-2; a possible D gene is TRBD1 (5 bases). Germline V gene sequence: CDR1 SQVTM, CDR2 ANQGSEA. V lost 6 bases to trimming and J lost 1 base, with 9 bases between them. The length of the CDR3 is 12 residues. This CDR3 reads CSVQDFNYGYTF. As DNA, the CDR3 is TGCAGCGTACAGGATTTTAACTATGGCTACACCTTC.

The chain combines TRBV23-1 with TRBJ2-7; 9 positions match TRBD1. TRBV23-1 is recorded as an ORF, its role being uncertain. Trimming removed 10 bases from V and 6 bases from J; junction bases left unmatched: 16. CDR3 length: 15 residues. Here the CDR3 reads CATPVMDRGLSEQYF. The DNA of the CDR3 is TGCGCCACCCCCGTGATGGACAGGGGTTTGTCCGAGCAGTACTTC.

This clonotype occurred once. V usage is TRBV15 and J usage is TRBJ2-7, with 8 bases lining up with TRBD2. This CDR3 comprises 15 residues. CDR1 and CDR2 from the germline V gene are LNHNV and YYDKDF (reference sequence). The J segment lost 0 bases and the V segment lost 5 bases, leaving 6 bases of the junction unmatched. Written as DNA, the CDR3 is TGTGCCACCAGCTTCGGAAGCGGGAGCTCCTACGAGCAGTACTTC. It codes for CATSFGSGSSYEQYF.

V is TRBV7-3 and J is TRBJ2-3; the D call may be TRBD1 or TRBD2 (5 bases each). Between the trimmed V and J ends, which lost 6 bases and 4 bases, there was a span of 14 bases. From germline, CDR1 is SGHTA and CDR2 FQGTGA. The CDR3 extends over 14 amino acids. The CDR3 nucleotides are TGTGCCAGCAGTCTGGCTGGGGACCCAGATACGCAGTATTTT. Translated: CASSLAGDPDTQYF.

V is TRBV6-6 and J is TRBJ2-7, with 8 bases that match TRBD2. CDR1 and CDR2 (germline): MNHNY, SVGAGI (reference sequence). J gave up 7 bases and V 7 bases, and 12 bases lay outside the gene matches. The CDR3 runs 14 residues. The CDR3 bases are TGTGCCAGCACTCCACAGGGACTAGGGGAAGAGCAGTACTTC. Translation: CASTPQGLGEEQYF.

This rearrangement joins TRBV15 to TRBJ2-1, with no clear D. CDR1 is LNHNV and CDR2 is YYDKDF in the germline V gene (reference sequence). With 3 bases removed from V and 1 base from J, the gap between germline ends came to 1 base. CDR3 length: 12 residues. CDR3 bases: TGTGCCACCAGCAGGTCCTACAATGAGCAGTTCTTC. Its translation is CATSRSYNEQFF. Looking up the rest from reference TRBV15 and TRBJ2-1 gives the full variable domain: DAMVIQNPRYQVTQFGKPVTLSCSQTLNHNVMYWYQQKSSQAPKLLFHYYDKDFNNEADTPDNFQSRRPNTSFCFLDIRSPGLGDTAMYLCATSRSYNEQFFGPGTRLTVL.

The gene calls are TRBV4-3 and TRBJ1-2; D call uncertain. The CDR3 contains 13 residues. Between the trimmed V and J ends, which lost 0 bases and 5 bases, there was a span of 7 bases. Germline V CDR1 and CDR2: LGHNA, YSLEER. The CDR3: CASSQDGQYGYTF. For the CDR3, the DNA is TGCGCCAGCAGCCAAGATGGGCAGTATGGCTACACCTTC.

The rearrangement joins TRBV7-2 to TRBJ1-5, with D possibly matching TRBD1 (5 bases). The germline gives CDR1 SGHTA, CDR2 FQGNSA. The CDR3 runs to 13 residues. V lost 5 bases and J 6 bases, leaving 11 bases between the germline ends. The CDR3 DNA is TGTGCCAGCAGCACGGGACCATCTCAGCCCCAGCATTTT. Encoded protein: CASSTGPSQPQHF.

The chain is built from TRBV18 and TRBJ1-1; tentative D call: TRBD1 (5 bases). Between the trimmed V and J ends, which lost 8 bases and 6 bases, there was a span of 13 bases. The germline V gene encodes CDR1 KGHSH and CDR2 LQKENI. The CDR3 is 12 amino acids. Here the CDR3 reads CASRPVGAEAFF. The CDR3 DNA reads as TGTGCCAGCCGCCCCGTAGGGGCTGAAGCTTTCTTT. The full variable domain, completed using reference TRBV18 and TRBJ1-1, is NAGVMQNPRHLVRRRGQEARLRCSPMKGHSHVYWYRQLPEEGLKFMVYLQKENIIDESGMPKERFSAEFPKEGPSILRIQQVVRGDSAAYFCASRPVGAEAFFGQGTRLTVV.

V usage is TRBV25-1 and J usage is TRBJ2-2; D is perhaps TRBD1 (5 bases). CDR1 and CDR2 from the germline V gene are MGHDK and SYGVNS. With 2 bases removed from V and 5 bases from J, the gap between germline ends came to 12 bases. The CDR3 spans 15 residues. CDR3 DNA sequence: TGTGCCAGCAGTGAAGCCAGGGTGGGAACCGGGGAGCTGTTTTTT. Amino acids: CASSEARVGTGELFF. Variable domain in full (rest from reference TRBV25-1 and TRBJ2-2): EADIYQTPRYLVIGTGKKITLECSQTMGHDKMYWYQQDPGMELHLIHYSYGVNSTEKGDLSSESTVSRIRTEHFPLTLESARPSHTSQYLCASSEARVGTGELFFGEGSRLTVL.

This rearrangement joins TRBV2 to TRBJ1-2; possible D gene TRBD1, 6 bases. The CDR3 is made up of 12 amino acids. The germline V gene encodes CDR1 SNHLY and CDR2 FYNNEI. Trimming took off 8 bases at V and 8 bases at J, with 15 bases between the two ends. In nucleotides, the CDR3 is TGTGCCAGCTCTGAAGGGGGGGACGGCTACACCTTC. Residues: CASSEGGDGYTF.

J is TRBJ2-3 and V is TRBV9; D tentatively fits TRBD1 or TRBD2 (5 bases each). This CDR3 is 17 amino acids long. V lost 0 bases to trimming and J lost 0 bases, with 14 bases between them. Looked up from germline, CDR1 is SGDLS and CDR2 is YYNGEE. The CDR3 region is CASSVALGTASTDTQYF. The DNA for the CDR3 is TGTGCCAGCAGCGTAGCCCTAGGGACCGCGAGCACAGATACGCAGTATTTT.

This clonotype was seen more than once but under ten times. This chain connects TRBV18 to TRBJ2-7; 9 nucleotides agree with TRBD2. From germline, CDR1 is KGHSH and CDR2 LQKENI. With 3 bases clipped from V and 4 bases from J, the junction kept 4 bases outside the gene matches. The CDR3 has 14 amino acids. DNA for the CDR3: TGTGCCAGCTCACCCGGACTAGCGACATACGAGCAGTACTTC. Translated: CASSPGLATYEQYF.